Below are 26 T cell receptor beta chains sequenced from a single sample in a study of CD8+CD57+ T cells in acquired aplastic anemia. The study profiled TCR beta VDJ and CDR3 using genomic DNA as template. TCRdb called the reads again in MiXCR, with one record for every CDR3 protein. The sample has around 200,000 distinct CDR3 sequences, 61% seen once. Sequenced sample: sorted CD4+, CD8+, or CD8+CD57+ T cells (not recorded which) from PBMCs. The source is a human donor in good health.

This clonotype showed up just once. The DNA of the CDR3 is TGTGCCAGCAGTGGAGGGTTTGGTGGCTACACCTTC. Translating it yields CASSGGFGGYTF. The chain couples TRBV2 to TRBJ1-2; D gene uncertain. The germline V gene has CDR1 SNHLY and CDR2 FYNNEI. V lost 4 bases to trimming and J lost 7 bases, with 10 bases between them. This CDR3 region has 12 residues.

Ten or more counts support this clonotype. This chain connects TRBV11-1 to TRBJ1-4, with unresolved D. Germline CDR1 is SGHAT and CDR2 is FQDESV (reference sequence). Trimming stripped 5 bases from V and 4 bases from J, with 14 bases between. The CDR3 extends over 15 amino acids. CDR3 loop: CASSKIDGYNEKLFF. For the CDR3, the DNA is TGTGCCAGCAGCAAGATCGACGGTTATAATGAAAAACTGTTTTTT.

This clonotype was seen many times. V and J are TRBV20-1 and TRBJ2-7, with D possibly matching TRBD2 (5 bases). Germline CDR1 DFQATT, CDR2 SNEGSKA (reference sequence). CDR3 length: 14 amino acids. Deletions cut 0 bases from V and 2 bases from J, with 11 bases between. The CDR3 is CSARDTTNPYEQYF. In DNA, the CDR3 is TGCAGTGCTAGAGATACGACTAACCCCTACGAGCAGTACTTC.

This clonotype was seen repeatedly, ten times or more. The rearrangement joins TRBV15 to TRBJ2-3, with 10 bases fitting TRBD1. Germline V gene data show CDR1 as LNHNV and CDR2 as YYDKDF (reference sequence). This CDR3 has 17 residues. With V trimmed by 0 bases and J by 1 base, 4 bases remained unmatched. This CDR3 is CATSRERGTGGTDTQYF. Here the CDR3 DNA reads TGTGCCACCAGCAGAGAGAGAGGGACAGGGGGCACAGATACGCAGTATTTT. Supplemented by reference TRBV15 and TRBJ2-3, the full variable domain reads DAMVIQNPRYQVTQFGKPVTLSCSQTLNHNVMYWYQQKSSQAPKLLFHYYDKDFNNEADTPDNFQSRRPNTSFCFLDIRSPGLGDTAMYLCATSRERGTGGTDTQYFGPGTRLTVL.

This chain joins TRBV9 and TRBJ2-3, with D possibly TRBD1 on 5 matching bases. The CDR3 has 15 residues. V dropped 3 bases and J dropped 2 bases, with 13 bases sitting between them. Per the germline V gene, CDR1 is SGDLS and CDR2 is YYNGEE. In DNA form, the CDR3 reads TGTGCCAGCAGCGGGACACGTCTTAACACAGATACGCAGTATTTT. Amino acids: CASSGTRLNTDTQYF.

The chain uses TRBV7-2 and TRBJ2-5, with 8 bases fitting TRBD1. This CDR3 contains 14 residues. The trim removed 5 bases at V and 5 bases at J, leaving 7 bases unmatched. CDR1 is SGHTA, CDR2 FQGNSA, per germline. CDR3 region: CASSKGQDGETQYF. The CDR3 nucleotides are TGTGCCAGCAGCAAGGGACAGGATGGGGAGACCCAGTACTTC.

A few counts support this clonotype. The V and J genes are TRBV10-2 and TRBJ2-5; 9 nucleotides match TRBD2. Germline V gene data show CDR1 as WSHSY and CDR2 as SAAADI. V shed 3 bases, J shed 2 bases, and the junction held 4 bases outside the gene matches. The CDR3 spans 15 residues. As DNA, the CDR3 is TGCGCCAGCAGTGACCAGACTAGCGGACAAGAGACCCAGTACTTC. Translated, it gives CASSDQTSGQETQYF.

This clonotype was picked up many times. V is TRBV10-3 and J is TRBJ2-3, with D possibly being TRBD1 (5 bases). Germline lookup yields CDR1 ENHRY and CDR2 SYGVKD. The CDR3 is 17 amino acids. Trimming took 2 bases from V and 2 from J, leaving 17 bases between them. CDR3 sequence: CAISESRLQGPTDTQYF. The CDR3 DNA reads TGTGCCATCAGTGAGAGCCGCCTGCAGGGTCCCACAGATACGCAGTATTTT.

The chain has TRBV14 and TRBJ2-2, with D possibly being TRBD2 (6 bases). The V and J ends lost 4 bases and 7 bases respectively, with 13 bases between them. Per the germline V gene, CDR1 is SGHDN and CDR2 is FVKESK. CDR3 length equals 14 residues. The CDR3: CASSLGLKSGELFF. As DNA, the CDR3 is TGTGCCAGCAGCCTCGGACTAAAGAGCGGGGAGCTGTTTTTT.

This sequence joins TRBV4-1 and TRBJ1-1; D perhaps matches TRBD1 (5 bases). Between the trimmed V and J ends, which lost 0 bases and 1 base, there was a span of 9 bases. From germline, CDR1 is MGHRA and CDR2 YSYEKL. The CDR3 totals 15 residues. The CDR3 reads CASSQEGAGNTEAFF. CDR3 DNA: TGCGCCAGCAGCCAAGAAGGGGCAGGGAACACTGAAGCTTTCTTT.

The chain joins TRBV29-1 to TRBJ1-2; 10 bases agree with TRBD1. The J segment lost 11 bases and the V segment lost 7 bases, leaving 13 bases of the junction unmatched. Germline CDR1 SQVTM, CDR2 ANQGSEA. This CDR3 has 13 residues. CDR3 coding DNA: TGCAGCGCCCTTGGCGGGACAGGGGTAGGATACACCTTC. Its translation is CSALGGTGVGYTF.

V and J are TRBV19 and TRBJ2-7; D ambiguous. Germline V gene sequence: CDR1 LNHDA, CDR2 SQIVND (reference sequence). The germline V and J ends were trimmed by 6 bases and 3 bases, with 6 bases remaining between them. There are 11 residues in the CDR3. The CDR3 DNA reads as TGTGCCAGTAGCACCTTCTACGAGCAGTACTTC. This sequence encodes CASSTFYEQYF.

This chain connects TRBV19 to TRBJ2-2, with a possible D match to TRBD1 (6 bases). V was trimmed by 6 bases and J by 8 bases, leaving 13 bases between them. The germline CDR1 and CDR2 sequences are LNHDA and SQIVND (reference sequence). The length of the CDR3 is 13 residues. CDR3 protein: CASSHTGRGELFF. In nucleotides, the CDR3 is TGTGCCAGTAGCCACACAGGGAGAGGGGAGCTGTTTTTT.

The chain employs TRBV7-3 and TRBJ2-3; the D gene is possibly TRBD2 (5 bases). This CDR3 is 15 amino acids long. The germline CDR1 and CDR2 sequences are SGHTA and FQGTGA. With 5 bases removed from V and 4 bases from J, the gap between germline ends came to 16 bases. Here the CDR3 DNA reads TGTGCCAGCAGCCTAAGACGGGGTGGAGCAGATACGCAGTATTTT. This codes for CASSLRRGGADTQYF. Supplemented by reference TRBV7-3 and TRBJ2-3, the full variable domain reads GAGVSQTPSNKVTEKGKYVELRCDPISGHTALYWYRQSLGQGPEFLIYFQGTGAADDSGLPNDRFFAVRPEGSVSTLKIQRTERGDSAVYLCASSLRRGGADTQYFGPGTRLTVL.

Many counts were recorded for this clonotype. This chain connects TRBV12-3 or TRBV12-4 to TRBJ1-2, with a possible D match to TRBD1 (5 bases). This CDR3 comprises 15 residues. The germline V and J ends were trimmed by 5 bases and 4 bases, with 17 bases remaining between them. The chain's CDR3 is CASSPPGPHSYGYTF. Written as DNA, the CDR3 is TGTGCCAGCAGTCCTCCGGGACCGCACAGCTATGGCTACACCTTC.

This clonotype occurred many times. This sequence joins TRBV13 and TRBJ2-5; weak D call: TRBD1 (6 bases). Germline CDR1 PRHDT, CDR2 FYEKMQ (reference sequence). The CDR3 loop spans 13 amino acids. Deletions cut 3 bases from V and 2 bases from J, with 7 bases between. CDR3 sequence (DNA): TGTGCCAGCAGCTTGGACAGTCAAGAGACCCAGTACTTC. Amino acids: CASSLDSQETQYF.

The V gene is TRBV20-1, the J gene TRBJ2-1; weak D call: TRBD2 (6 bases). The V and J ends lost 6 bases and 0 bases respectively, with 18 bases between them. This CDR3 has 16 residues. Germline V CDR1 and CDR2: DFQATT, SNEGSKA (reference sequence). The CDR3 protein is CSAGRGLISSYNEQFF. The CDR3 DNA reads TGCAGTGCGGGACGGGGACTTATAAGCTCCTACAATGAGCAGTTCTTC.

The rearrangement uses TRBV2 and TRBJ2-6, with 10 nucleotides matching TRBD1. Germline V lookup: CDR1 SNHLY, CDR2 FYNNEI. Trimming took 8 bases from V and 4 from J; bases not matched to a gene: 8. There are 16 residues in the CDR3. Written as DNA, the CDR3 is TGTGCCAGCTTTCCGGGACAGGGGTTCGGGGCCAACGTCCTGACTTTC. It translates to CASFPGQGFGANVLTF.

This clonotype has just a few counts. The chain couples TRBV10-3 to TRBJ2-3, with D hard to call. The CDR3 length is 11 residues. Germline loops: CDR1 ENHRY, CDR2 SYGVKD. With 4 bases removed from V and 6 bases from J, the gap between germline ends came to 5 bases. CDR3: CAISVRDTQYF. As DNA, the CDR3 is TGTGCCATCAGTGTGAGGGATACGCAGTATTTT.

This clonotype was seen a few times. The chain carries TRBV7-3 and TRBJ1-2; D is possibly TRBD1 (6 bases). V lost 5 bases to trimming and J lost 2 bases, with 12 bases between them. This CDR3 comprises 14 residues. Germline values: CDR1 SGHTA, CDR2 FQGTGA. CDR3 sequence (DNA): TGTGCCAGCAGCGAAGGACAGAAGAACTATGGCTACACCTTC. Its translation: CASSEGQKNYGYTF.

This clonotype was seen only a few times. The V gene is TRBV7-9, the J gene TRBJ2-7; D is possibly TRBD1 or TRBD2 (5 bases each). Deletions cut 5 bases from V and 3 bases from J, with 14 bases between. Germline lookup yields CDR1 SEHNR and CDR2 FQNEAQ (reference sequence). The CDR3 sequence is 14 residues long. CDR3 in DNA: TGTGCCAGCAGCCTCCGGGACGGTTACTACGAGCAGTACTTC. It codes for CASSLRDGYYEQYF. Using reference TRBV7-9 and TRBJ2-7 for the parts outside the CDR3, the full variable domain is DTGVSQNPRHKITKRGQNVTFRCDPISEHNRLYWYRQTLGQGPEFLTYFQNEAQLEKSRLLSDRFSAERPKGSFSTLEIQRTEQGDSAMYLCASSLRDGYYEQYFGPGTRLTVT.

The chain has TRBV7-9 and TRBJ2-7, with 8 bases aligning to TRBD1. Germline CDR1 and CDR2: SEHNR and FQNEAQ (reference sequence). The J segment lost 5 bases and the V segment lost 3 bases, leaving 6 bases of the junction unmatched. This CDR3 has 14 residues. The CDR3 loop reads CASSFSTQGDEQYF. CDR3 nucleotides: TGTGCCAGCAGCTTCTCCACACAGGGGGACGAGCAGTACTTC. The full variable domain, rest sourced from reference TRBV7-9 and TRBJ2-7, is DTGVSQNPRHKITKRGQNVTFRCDPISEHNRLYWYRQTLGQGPEFLTYFQNEAQLEKSRLLSDRFSAERPKGSFSTLEIQRTEQGDSAMYLCASSFSTQGDEQYFGPGTRLTVT.

The J gene is TRBJ2-1, the V gene TRBV24-1; 9 bases fit TRBD1. Germline CDR1 and CDR2: KGHDR and SFDVKD. Trimming took 4 bases from V and 7 from J; bases not matched to a gene: 4. This CDR3 spans 14 amino acids. The CDR3, as DNA: TGTGCCACCAGTGACCGGGACAGGGCTAATGAGCAGTTCTTC. Translated: CATSDRDRANEQFF.

V and J are TRBV24-1 and TRBJ2-3; 7 bases are a match to TRBD1. The length of the CDR3 is 13 residues. Germline CDR1 KGHDR, CDR2 SFDVKD. Losses at the gene ends were 6 bases for V and 6 bases for J; bases not matched to a gene: 5. CDR3 region: CATSKGAPDTQYF. CDR3 nucleotides: TGTGCCACCAGTAAGGGGGCGCCGGATACGCAGTATTTT.

The rearrangement joins TRBV7-9 to TRBJ1-2, with 7 bases aligning to TRBD1. This CDR3 comprises 14 residues. Trimming at V came to 5 bases and at J to 2 bases, leaving 5 bases not matched to a gene. Per germline, CDR1 SEHNR and CDR2 FQNEAQ (reference sequence). The DNA of the CDR3 is TGTGCCAGCAGCCCTGGGACAGACAACTATGGCTACACCTTC. It specifies CASSPGTDNYGYTF.

Note on this clonotype: Sequence at one end of the junction differs from germline and may be a read error. The V call is TRBV19, the J call TRBJ1-5, with D tentatively TRBD1 (5 bases). The CDR3 extends over 15 amino acids. Germline-derived CDR1 and CDR2 are LNHDA and SQIVND (reference sequence). DNA for the CDR3: TGTGCCAGTAGTATAGCGCAGGGACCAAATCAGCCCCAGCGTTTT. It specifies CASSIAQGPNQPQRF.